A single TCR beta chain is shown here with its context. Using immunoSEQ multiplex PCR, the repertoire was profiled, and TCRdb retains in-frame clones only, with some absent. The table has about 120,000 clones, about nine tenths seen once. The data were obtained in a study of T cell responses to AZD1222 COVID-19 vaccine. The germline V gene has CDR1 SGHTS and CDR2 YDEGEE. CDR3 length: 18 residues. V gave up 4 bases and J gave up 0 bases, with 17 bases separating them. This receptor was taken from an adult who received the MenACWY meningococcal vaccine as a control. Source: peripheral blood, taken 28 days after the second dose of the MenACWY control vaccine. The rearrangement joins TRBV5-8 to TRBJ1-6, with D hard to call. CDR3 residues: CASSPIGRASSYNSPLHF. CDR3 sequence (DNA): TGTGCCAGCAGCCCCATCGGTAGGGCCAGCTCCTATAATTCACCCCTCCACTTT. Using reference TRBV5-8 and TRBJ1-6 for the parts outside the CDR3, the full variable domain is EAGVTQSPTHLIKTRGQQATLRCSPISGHTSVYWYQQALGLGLQFLLWYDEGEERNRGNFPPRFSGRQFPNYSSELNVNALELEDSALYLCASSPIGRASSYNSPLHFGNGTRLTVT.